This T cell receptor beta chain was identified in a study of lymphopenia after photon versus proton radiotherapy. Profiled with immunoSEQ multiplex PCR; TCRdb holds only in-frame clones, not every one. The profile covers around 150,000 clones, with about 88% appearing a single time and about 4.3% taken by the ten largest. Germline V lookup: CDR1 SSHAT, CDR2 FNYEAQ (reference sequence). Trimming pared 8 bases from V and 2 bases from J, leaving 9 bases between. This CDR3 is 12 amino acids long. The clonotype comes from a man aged 45-60 years with gastric cancer. The gene calls are TRBV7-7 and TRBJ2-5, with D perhaps given as TRBD1 or TRBD2 (5 bases each). The sample consisted of peripheral blood, taken from a patient treated with photon-based radiotherapy. The DNA for the CDR3 is TGTGCCAGCGTGGGGGAACAAGAGACCCAGTACTTC. Its protein is CASVGEQETQYF.